The rows below give T cell receptor beta chains drawn from one sample of a study of blood T cell repertoires in COVID-19. The protocol was immunoSEQ multiplex PCR, while the TCRdb copy is restricted to in-frame clones and leaves out a portion. The table includes hundreds of thousands of clones, roughly 85% detected once. The specimen was PBMCs or T cells enriched from blood (not recorded which). These receptors originate from a man aged 35 to 55 who had been exposed to COVID-19. Both conserved end residues are part of each CDR3. Each record gives: clone size, J gene, D gene, V gene, CDR3 length, CDR3 protein, CDR3 DNA. The D gene is left open where the match is weak. Clone size is stated in some rows and not others, as once, few, many or a class when expanded.

size: .
J: TRBJ2-3
D: TRBD2
V: TRBV27
length: 13
CDR3: CASGGSIGDTQYF
DNA: TGTGCCAGCGGCGGGAGCATTGGAGATACGCAGTATTTT

size: once
J: TRBJ2-1
D: TRBD2
V: TRBV11-3
length: 17
CDR3: CASSSSRGSGTYNEQFF
DNA: TGTGCCAGCAGCTCGTCACGGGGTAGCGGGACCTACAATGAGCAGTTCTTC

size: .
J: TRBJ2-5
D: TRBD1
V: TRBV27
length: 13
CDR3: CASSRQGTETQYF
DNA: TGTGCCAGCAGTAGACAGGGAACGGAGACCCAGTACTTC

size: .
J: TRBJ2-3
D: .
V: TRBV7-3
length: 15
CDR3: CASSPMFGGTDTQYF
DNA: TGTGCCAGCAGCCCAATGTTTGGCGGAACAGATACGCAGTATTTT

size: few
J: TRBJ2-7
D: TRBD2
V: TRBV10-1
length: 14
CDR3: CASSEVAGANEQYF
DNA: TGCGCCAGCAGTGAGGTAGCGGGAGCGAACGAGCAGTACTTC

size: .
J: TRBJ2-5
D: TRBD1
V: TRBV3-1/TRBV3-2
length: 16
CDR3: CASTTGTGPSWETQYF
DNA: TGTGCCAGCACTACCGGGACAGGGCCTTCATGGGAGACCCAGTACTTC

size: .
J: TRBJ1-1
D: .
V: TRBV27
length: 15
CDR3: CASSKWATGNTEAFF
DNA: TGTGCCAGCAGTAAATGGGCCACCGGGAACACTGAAGCTTTCTTT

size: .
J: TRBJ2-3
D: TRBD1
V: TRBV5-1
length: 15
CDR3: CASSLAGQDADTQYF
DNA: TGCGCCAGCAGCTTGGCCGGACAGGACGCAGATACGCAGTATTTT

size: .
J: TRBJ2-5
D: TRBD1
V: TRBV11-3
length: 15
CDR3: CASSLPGQLQETQYF
DNA: TGTGCCAGCAGCTTACCGGGACAGCTCCAAGAGACCCAGTACTTC

size: many
J: TRBJ2-2
D: .
V: TRBV18
length: 13
CDR3: CASSAAGAGELFF
DNA: TGTGCCAGCTCCGCCGCAGGGGCCGGGGAGCTGTTTTTT

size: .
J: TRBJ1-6
D: .
V: TRBV9
length: 15
CDR3: CASSVGGPEGSPLHF
DNA: TGTGCCAGCAGCGTAGGGGGGCCCGAAGGCTCACCCCTCCACTTT

size: once
J: TRBJ2-1
D: .
V: TRBV24-1
length: 13
CDR3: CATSDPGGNEQFF
DNA: TGTGCCACCAGTGACCCTGGCGGGAATGAGCAGTTCTTC

size: .
J: TRBJ2-1
D: TRBD2
V: TRBV7-6
length: 16
CDR3: CASSLARRELPNEQFF
DNA: TGTGCCAGCAGCTTAGCAAGGCGGGAGCTCCCCAATGAGCAGTTCTTC

size: .
J: TRBJ2-6
D: .
V: TRBV10-3
length: 13
CDR3: CAISPERANVLTF
DNA: TGTGCCATCAGCCCCGAGCGGGCCAACGTCCTGACTTTC

size: .
J: TRBJ1-1
D: .
V: TRBV12-3/TRBV12-4
length: 13
CDR3: CASSFQVNTEAFF
DNA: TGTGCCAGCAGTTTTCAGGTGAACACTGAAGCTTTCTTT

size: .
J: TRBJ1-1
D: .
V: TRBV5-1
length: 14
CDR3: CASSTSTMNTEAFF
DNA: TGCGCCAGCAGTACCAGTACAATGAACACTGAAGCTTTCTTT

size: .
J: TRBJ2-1
D: .
V: TRBV18
length: 15
CDR3: CASSPPDTLLNEQFF
DNA: TGTGCCAGCTCACCCCCGGACACGCTTCTAAATGAGCAGTTCTTC

size: .
J: TRBJ1-5
D: .
V: TRBV5-4
length: 14
CDR3: CASSRAGGSQPQHF
DNA: TGTGCCAGCAGCCGGGCGGGGGGCTCTCAGCCCCAGCATTTT

size: .
J: TRBJ2-5
D: .
V: TRBV7-2
length: 16
CDR3: CASSLGTGPRRETQYF
DNA: TGTGCCAGCAGCTTAGGCACAGGCCCGAGGCGAGAGACCCAGTACTTC

size: .
J: TRBJ1-2
D: .
V: TRBV7-8
length: 14
CDR3: CASSLAPANYGYTF
DNA: TGTGCCAGCAGCTTAGCGCCAGCTAACTATGGCTACACCTTC

size: .
J: TRBJ2-5
D: .
V: TRBV5-4
length: 14
CDR3: CASSQAGSFLTQYF
DNA: TGTGCCAGCAGCCAGGCGGGGTCGTTTTTGACCCAGTACTTC

size: .
J: TRBJ2-5
D: TRBD1
V: TRBV27
length: 16
CDR3: CASSPYSIRQGQTQYF
DNA: TGTGCCAGCAGTCCATATAGCATCAGACAGGGCCAGACCCAGTACTTC

size: once
J: TRBJ1-3
D: .
V: TRBV9
length: 15
CDR3: CASSPRGQPGNTIYF
DNA: TGTGCCAGCAGCCCCAGGGGACAACCTGGAAACACCATATATTTT

size: .
J: TRBJ2-3
D: TRBD2
V: TRBV19
length: 14
CDR3: CASNSGRRTDTQYF
DNA: TGTGCCAGCAATAGCGGGAGACGCACAGATACGCAGTATTTT

size: .
J: TRBJ1-2
D: TRBD1
V: TRBV29-1
length: 17
CDR3: CSVGGERTGTKYYGYTF
DNA: TGCAGCGTTGGGGGCGAGCGGACAGGGACCAAATACTATGGCTACACCTTC

size: .
J: TRBJ1-1
D: .
V: TRBV11-3
length: 14
CDR3: CASSTDGVNTEAFF
DNA: TGTGCCAGCAGCACTGACGGGGTGAACACTGAAGCTTTCTTT

size: .
J: TRBJ1-4
D: .
V: TRBV21-1
length: 13
CDR3: CASSETGWEKLFF
DNA: TGTGCCAGCAGCGAAACAGGTTGGGAAAAACTGTTTTTT

size: .
J: TRBJ2-1
D: .
V: TRBV15
length: 13
CDR3: CATSREKGVEQFF
DNA: TGTGCCACCAGCAGAGAAAAAGGGGTTGAGCAGTTCTTC

size: .
J: TRBJ2-5
D: .
V: TRBV19
length: 16
CDR3: CASSILSARTQETQYF
DNA: TGTGCCAGTAGTATTCTTAGCGCACGAACCCAAGAGACCCAGTACTTC

size: .
J: TRBJ1-5
D: TRBD1
V: TRBV13
length: 16
CDR3: CASSRLGQGTGQPQHF
DNA: TGTGCCAGCAGCCGTCTGGGACAGGGGACGGGGCAGCCCCAGCATTTT

size: .
J: TRBJ1-5
D: TRBD1
V: TRBV5-1
length: 16
CDR3: CASDTRGRACNQPQHF
DNA: TGCGCCAGCGATACTAGGGGGCGCGCTTGCAATCAGCCCCAGCATTTT

size: .
J: TRBJ2-3
D: TRBD2
V: TRBV7-2
length: 16
CDR3: CASSPRPAGSTDTQYF
DNA: TGTGCCAGCAGCCCTAGACCAGCGGGGAGCACAGATACGCAGTATTTT

size: .
J: TRBJ2-2
D: TRBD2
V: TRBV7-6
length: 16
CDR3: CASSSLAGLNTGELFF
DNA: TGTGCCAGCAGCTCACTAGCGGGACTAAACACCGGGGAGCTGTTTTTT

size: .
J: TRBJ2-3
D: TRBD1
V: TRBV2
length: 15
CDR3: CASSNRDRETDTQYF
DNA: TGTGCCAGCAGTAACCGGGACAGGGAGACAGATACGCAGTATTTT

size: .
J: TRBJ2-1
D: .
V: TRBV18
length: 12
CDR3: CASSPTGDEQFF
DNA: TGTGCCAGCTCACCAACCGGGGATGAGCAGTTCTTC

size: .
J: TRBJ1-4
D: .
V: TRBV30
length: 14
CDR3: CAWSLSGGNEKLFF
DNA: TGTGCCTGGAGTTTGTCCGGGGGAAATGAAAAACTGTTTTTT

size: .
J: TRBJ2-7
D: TRBD1
V: TRBV2
length: 18
CDR3: CASPPDRGPFPHSYEQYF
DNA: TGTGCCAGCCCACCCGACAGGGGGCCTTTCCCTCACTCCTACGAGCAGTACTTC

size: .
J: TRBJ2-7
D: .
V: TRBV20-1
length: 11
CDR3: CSARRGNEQYF
DNA: TGCAGTGCTCGGCGGGGTAACGAGCAGTACTTC

size: .
J: TRBJ1-2
D: .
V: TRBV7-9
length: 13
CDR3: CASSLSANYGYTF
DNA: TGTGCCAGCAGCCTGTCAGCTAACTATGGCTACACCTTC

size: .
J: TRBJ2-7
D: TRBD1
V: TRBV2
length: 12
CDR3: CASGQGVGEQYF
DNA: TGTGCCAGCGGACAGGGGGTGGGGGAGCAGTACTTC

size: .
J: TRBJ1-5
D: TRBD1
V: TRBV19
length: 14
CDR3: CATTGQGINQPQHF
DNA: TGTGCCACTACGGGACAGGGGATCAATCAGCCCCAGCATTTT

size: .
J: TRBJ2-5
D: .
V: TRBV28
length: 12
CDR3: CASSLGVETQYF
DNA: TGTGCCAGCAGTTTGGGCGTGGAGACCCAGTACTTC

size: .
J: TRBJ2-5
D: TRBD2
V: TRBV13
length: 16
CDR3: CASSFRLAGPKETQYF
DNA: TGTGCCAGCAGTTTCCGACTAGCGGGACCGAAAGAGACCCAGTACTTC

size: few
J: TRBJ1-5
D: .
V: TRBV7-9
length: 16
CDR3: CASSGGGSTRAQPQHF
DNA: TGTGCCAGCAGCGGCGGGGGGTCAACACGGGCTCAGCCCCAGCATTTT

size: .
J: TRBJ2-3
D: .
V: TRBV7-9
length: 15
CDR3: CASSLADAPGDTQYF
DNA: TGTGCCAGCAGCTTAGCGGATGCGCCGGGAGATACGCAGTATTTT

size: .
J: TRBJ2-2
D: TRBD2
V: TRBV28
length: 16
CDR3: CASSWGGRAETGELFF
DNA: TGTGCCAGCAGTTGGGGCGGGAGGGCCGAGACCGGGGAGCTGTTTTTT

size: .
J: TRBJ2-7
D: .
V: TRBV29-1
length: 10
CDR3: CSAVAHEQYF
DNA: TGCAGCGCAGTTGCGCACGAGCAGTACTTC

size: .
J: TRBJ2-7
D: .
V: TRBV9
length: 14
CDR3: CASSVDRNSYEQYF
DNA: TGTGCCAGCAGCGTAGACAGGAACTCCTACGAGCAGTACTTC

size: .
J: TRBJ1-1
D: .
V: TRBV10-3
length: 15
CDR3: CASRPSRGSNTEAFF
DNA: TGTGCCAGCAGACCAAGCAGGGGTTCGAACACTGAAGCTTTCTTT

size: .
J: TRBJ2-7
D: .
V: TRBV4-1
length: 14
CDR3: CASSQEGGDPWQYF
DNA: TGCGCCAGCAGCCAAGAAGGAGGGGACCCGTGGCAGTACTTC

size: .
J: TRBJ2-7
D: .
V: TRBV5-8
length: 16
CDR3: CASSLRGTASSYEQYF
DNA: TGTGCCAGCAGCTTGCGGGGGACAGCCAGCTCCTACGAGCAGTACTTC

size: .
J: TRBJ1-3
D: TRBD1
V: TRBV10-3
length: 16
CDR3: CAISPTGGTSGNTIYF
DNA: TGTGCCATCAGTCCGACAGGGGGCACTTCTGGAAACACCATATATTTT

size: .
J: TRBJ1-2
D: .
V: TRBV11-2
length: 13
CDR3: CASSLSQDYGYTF
DNA: TGTGCCAGCAGCTTAAGCCAGGACTATGGCTACACCTTC

size: once
J: TRBJ1-1
D: .
V: TRBV6-1
length: 11
CDR3: CASSEMQGPIF
DNA: TGTGCCAGCAGTGAAATGCAGGGTCCCATCTTT